This paragraph reports one TCR beta chain. The antigen is unknown. J gave up 4 bases and V 5 bases, and 4 bases lay outside the gene matches. CDR3 length equals 15 residues. Germline CDR1 reads SGHRS; CDR2 reads YFSETQ. These data originate in a study of human versus mouse CDR3 diversity and MHC coevolution. Points from the study as a whole: Humans had the largest estimated TCR beta repertoire, 1.5 million to 2 million clonotypes. Among all groups, most of the three human donors showed least clonal inequality.

The table came from immunoSEQ multiplex PCR; TCRdb's copy has only in-frame clones and leaves some out. This table holds about 60,000 clones, around 94% found once. This sequence was found in a person aged 60 to 70 in good health. The rearrangement uses TRBV5-1 and TRBJ2-3, with 13 bases aligning to TRBD2. The specimen was naive CD4+ T cells from blood. Described subset: CD45RO-negative CD62L-positive naive CD4 T cells. The DNA for the CDR3 is TGCGCCAGCAGGTCTACTAGCGGGAGGGCAGATACGCAGTATTTT. Protein sequence: CASRSTSGRADTQYF.